This T cell receptor beta chain appears in the sequencing data of a study of CD8 T cells in Susac syndrome (dated by TCRdb to 2018 to 2020). Regarding the complete study: The study used repertoire sequencing to test whether antigen drove CD8+ T cell activation and differentiation in Susac syndrome. General conclusions and limits of the study: The number of individuals in the TCR sequencing and HLA analysis was acknowledged as relatively small.

Comments on this clonotype: It has no known antigen specificity. No per-base quality is available; no much larger clone lies one base away.

High-throughput TCR beta sequencing profiled peripheral blood CD8+ and CD4+ T cells from healthy donors, Susac syndrome patients and multiple sclerosis patients. The healthy donors served as controls matched for age and sex. Bulk CD8+ and CD4+ T cells were purified by magnetic negative isolation, whereas CD8+ TEMRA cells were enriched by FACS. Blood was collected in EDTA tubes and processed within 24 hours, with PBMCs isolated through density gradient centrifugation. PBMCs intended for TCR sequencing were cryopreserved in liquid nitrogen and were subsequently thawed in a 37 degrees C water bath. The sorted or isolated CD4+, CD8+ and CD8+ TEMRA cells reached a purity of at least 90%. RNA was extracted with the RNeasy kit and roughly 0.45 to 1 ug was reverse transcribed using random hexamers. The immunoSEQ multiplex PCR assay, which covers 54 Vbeta and 13 Jbeta segments, was used to amplify TCR beta CDR3 regions. Bias from PCR amplification was corrected by using a synthetic template baseline for primer optimization and for computational correction. As for the original processing: Reads were annotated to V, D and J genes according to IMGT and were analyzed with immunoSEQ Analyzer, with only productive sequences retained. Clonality was calculated as one minus the Shannon entropy normalized by log2 of the number of productive unique sequences. Public and private clones were assessed among the 100 most prevalent clones of each patient and control. Clones were defined as Susac-specific when absent from the healthy and MS cohorts, from about 1,100 published viral clones and from other ImmuneACCESS disease sequences. TCRdb reanalyzed the raw reads on its own, using fastp at Q25 for trimming and MiXCR for clone calling, and kept in-frame beta chains. Merged by CDR3 protein, the rows form single entries marked with the most common genes and DNA. These V and J calls rely on TCRdb rather than the paper's analysis. The sample contains about 210,000 distinct CDR3 sequences, approximately 93% of them found a single time. Of the sample, 0.09% to 0.12% is held by the ten largest clones.

The receptor was isolated from a human donor in good health. Sequencing used CD4+ T cells from PBMCs.

Here the CDR3 is given as CASSIYGSSYNSPLHF. The nucleotides read TGTGCCAGTAGTATCTACGGCAGCTCCTATAATTCACCCCTCCACTTT. The sequence is built from TRBV19 and TRBJ1-6, with no confidently assigned D gene. In the germline V gene (reference sequence), CDR1 corresponds to LNHDA and CDR2 to SQIVND. Trimming costs V 3 bases and J 0 bases, and their ends lie 9 bases apart. Measured from the cysteine to the phenylalanine, the CDR3 is 16 residues long. Only the CDR3 portion is preserved as DNA: 48 bases, with reading frame beginning at the first base. Beyond the CDR3, the reference TRBV19 and TRBJ1-6 genes provide the residues; the full variable domain reads: DGGITQSPKYLFRKEGQNVTLSCEQNLNHDAMYWYRQDPGQGLRLIYYSQIVNDFQKGDIAEGYSVSREKKESFPLTVTSAQKNPTAFYLCASSIYGSSYNSPLHFGNGTRLTVT.